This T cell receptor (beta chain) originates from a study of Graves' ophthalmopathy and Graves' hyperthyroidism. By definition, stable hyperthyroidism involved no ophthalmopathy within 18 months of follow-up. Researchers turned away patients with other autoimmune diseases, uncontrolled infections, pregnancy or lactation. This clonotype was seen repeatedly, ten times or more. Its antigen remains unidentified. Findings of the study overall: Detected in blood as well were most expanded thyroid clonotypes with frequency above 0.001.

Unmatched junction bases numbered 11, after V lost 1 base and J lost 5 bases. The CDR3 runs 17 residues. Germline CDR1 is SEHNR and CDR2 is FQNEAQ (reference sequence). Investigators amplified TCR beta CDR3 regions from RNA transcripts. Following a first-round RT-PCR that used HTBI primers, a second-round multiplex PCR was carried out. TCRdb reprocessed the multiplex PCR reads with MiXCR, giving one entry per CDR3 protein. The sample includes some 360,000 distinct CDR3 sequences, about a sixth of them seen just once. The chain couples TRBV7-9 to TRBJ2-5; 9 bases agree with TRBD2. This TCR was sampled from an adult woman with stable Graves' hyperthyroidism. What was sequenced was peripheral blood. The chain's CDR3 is CASSLGRGAGGLETQYF. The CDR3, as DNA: TGTGCCAGCAGCTTAGGTCGAGGTGCGGGAGGGCTGGAGACCCAGTACTTC.